What follows is one T cell receptor (beta chain) and its context. This receptor's antigen is unknown. Base quality data are lacking; no much larger clone is found one base away. This specimen comes from a study of blood T cell repertoires in COVID-19 (dated by TCRdb to 2020 to 2022). The study in broad terms: Samples covering the acute and convalescent phases of COVID-19 were provided by collaborators in the United States, Italy and Spain. The prospective study material was composed of cDNA or gDNA derived from T cells, B-cell-depleted T cells, or PBMCs. Where HLA class I and class II types were available, the types were taken from metadata supplied by the sample provider, not from assay-based typing. The repertoires were released in a freely available public database intended as a resource for research on the immune response to SARS-CoV-2. Samples were obtained from the ongoing ImmuneRACE study (first 160 participants) and from roughly 1,300 subjects provided by 6 global collaborators. Nearly every sample came with metadata listing a de-identified subject ID, COVID-19 status, age in years and sex. Deeply sampled blood TCRbeta repertoires from subjects exposed to, actively infected with, or recovered from COVID-19 were included in the dataset.

Samples from volunteer blood donors who had recovered from COVID-19 were contributed by a second Seattle source. The collaborating institutions used their own protocols to collect whole blood in K2EDTA tubes. For TCRbeta analysis, collaborators shipped samples in one of three forms: frozen whole blood, isolated PBMCs, or DNA extracted from either of those sample types. General conclusions and limits of the study: How much clinical and demographic metadata was included differed by source and by participant, and the metadata was provided uncurated.

TCRbeta CDR3 regions were amplified from genomic DNA using the immunoSEQ Assay, a bias-controlled multiplex PCR. The authors processed their data as follows. The number of nucleated cells in each sample was estimated by amplification of reference gene primers within the assay. To quantify the absolute abundance of each unique TCRbeta CDR3 rearrangement, sequence reads were collapsed and filtered. For each sample, productive Simpson clonality was calculated as the square root of Simpson's diversity index over productive rearrangements. The table comes from immuneACCESS by way of TCRdb, which keeps in-frame sequences with V and J called. Part of the clones is missing from these tables; in studies checked, under half for an unresolved V gene and the rest for unknown reasons. The DNA was the basis for D and trimming; V, J and clone size are from that table. In all, the sample holds some 290,000 clones, and roughly 80% of those were seen once. Around 4.5% of the sample is taken by the ten largest.

The CDR3 runs 15 residues from the cysteine to the phenylalanine. Here the CDR3 DNA is all that survives: 45 bases in frame from base 1. The chain couples TRBV21-1 to TRBJ2-3; the listed D gene, TRBD1, was not tested against the DNA. TRBV21-1 constitutes a pseudogene. The sequenced sample was peripheral blood. The TCR comes from a man in his 60s who had recovered from COVID-19. The CDR3 region reads CASSDKVNTTDTQYF. The nucleotides are TGTGCCAGCAGCGACAAAGTGAACACCACAGATACGCAGTATTTT.